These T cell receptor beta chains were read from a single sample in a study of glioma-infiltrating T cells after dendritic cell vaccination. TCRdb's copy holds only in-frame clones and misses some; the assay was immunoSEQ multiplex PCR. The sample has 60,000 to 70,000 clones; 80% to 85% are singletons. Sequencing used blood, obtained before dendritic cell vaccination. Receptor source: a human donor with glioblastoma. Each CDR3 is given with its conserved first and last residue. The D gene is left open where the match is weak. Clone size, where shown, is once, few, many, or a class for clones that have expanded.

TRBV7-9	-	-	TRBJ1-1	CASSPHRSQAEAFF	TGTGCCAGCAGCCCCCATCGCAGTCAGGCTGAAGCTTTCTTT
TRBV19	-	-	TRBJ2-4	CASSMRSSGDSVLNF	TGTGCCAGTAGTATGCGCTCCTCGGGGGACAGTGTCCTAAACTTC
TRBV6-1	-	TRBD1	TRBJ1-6	CASRTPGQYNSPLHF	TGTGCCAGCAGAACCCCGGGACAGTATAATTCACCCCTCCACTTT
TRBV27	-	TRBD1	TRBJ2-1	CASQDRTDEQFF	TGTGCCAGCCAGGACAGGACGGATGAGCAGTTCTTC
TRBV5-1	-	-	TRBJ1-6	CASSLSGVEDNSPLHF	TGCGCCAGCAGCTTGTCAGGGGTAGAGGATAATTCACCCCTCCACTTT
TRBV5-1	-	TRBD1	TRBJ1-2	CASSTQTGDYGYTF	TGCGCCAGCAGCACCCAGACAGGGGACTATGGCTACACCTTC
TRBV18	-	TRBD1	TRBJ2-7	CASSLNPGTGGLSSYEQYF	TGTGCCAGCTCACTTAACCCCGGGACAGGGGGGCTAAGCTCCTACGAGCAGTACTTC
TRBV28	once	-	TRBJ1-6	CASSPSRQAFYSPLHF	TGTGCCAGCAGCCCTTCCCGACAGGCCTTCTATTCACCCCTCCACTTT
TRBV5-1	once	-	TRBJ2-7	CASSLGGRDILTKQYF	TGCGCCAGCAGCTTGGGGGGCCGGGACATACTTACGAAGCAGTACTTC
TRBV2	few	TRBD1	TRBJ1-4	CASSHETGKEKLFF	TGTGCCAGCAGCCACGAGACAGGGAAGGAAAAACTGTTTTTT
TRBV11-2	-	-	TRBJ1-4	CASRALRGGDGNEKLFF	TGTGCCAGCCGAGCCCTCAGAGGCGGGGATGGAAATGAAAAACTGTTTTTT
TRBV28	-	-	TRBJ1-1	CASIPGGQGAFF	TGTGCCAGCATCCCCGGAGGGCAAGGAGCTTTCTTT
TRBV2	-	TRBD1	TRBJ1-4	CASDRGRGANEKLFF	TGTGCCAGCGACAGGGGGCGCGGGGCCAATGAAAAACTGTTTTTT
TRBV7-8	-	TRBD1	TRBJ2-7	CASSTMPGQAYEQYF	TGTGCCAGCAGCACAATGCCGGGACAGGCCTACGAGCAGTACTTC
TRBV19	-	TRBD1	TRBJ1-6	CAISGTGGNSPLHF	TGTGCCATCTCCGGGACAGGGGGGAATTCACCCCTCCACTTT
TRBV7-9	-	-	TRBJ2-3	CASSLGNSGLVDTQYF	TGTGCCAGCAGCTTAGGCAACTCAGGGCTGGTAGATACGCAGTATTTT
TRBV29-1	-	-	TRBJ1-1	CSQTQNTEAFF	TGCAGTCAAACACAGAACACTGAAGCTTTCTTT
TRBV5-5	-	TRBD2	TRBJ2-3	CASSSHFRASGGADTQYF	TGTGCCAGCAGCTCTCACTTTCGGGCTAGCGGGGGGGCAGATACGCAGTATTTT
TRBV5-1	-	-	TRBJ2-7	CASSIGGNEQYF	TGCGCCAGCAGCATAGGGGGAAACGAGCAGTACTTC
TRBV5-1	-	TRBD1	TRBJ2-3	CASAWTGDRSTDTQYF	TGCGCCAGCGCGTGGACAGGGGATCGGAGCACAGATACGCAGTATTTT
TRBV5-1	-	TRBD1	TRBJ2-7	CASSLSQGARQYF	TGCGCCAGCAGCCTTTCACAGGGGGCGAGGCAGTACTTC
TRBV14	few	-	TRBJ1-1	CASSLKSANTEAFF	TGTGCCAGCAGCCTGAAGAGCGCTAACACTGAAGCTTTCTTT
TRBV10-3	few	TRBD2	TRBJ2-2	CAIRGGLAGSNTGELFF	TGTGCCATCAGGGGGGGACTAGCGGGATCGAACACCGGGGAGCTGTTTTTT
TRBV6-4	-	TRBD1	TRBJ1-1	CASSRTGGTEAFF	TGTGCCAGCAGCCGGACAGGGGGCACTGAAGCTTTCTTT
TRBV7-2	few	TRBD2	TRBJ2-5	CASSPSTSGGAGTQYF	TGTGCCAGCAGCCCATCCACTAGCGGGGGGGCCGGGACCCAGTACTTC
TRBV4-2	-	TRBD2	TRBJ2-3	CASSPAQLAGRTDTQYF	TGTGCCAGCAGCCCTGCGCAACTAGCGGGTCGCACAGATACGCAGTATTTT
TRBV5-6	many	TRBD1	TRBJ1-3	CASRDRARGNTIYF	TGTGCCAGCAGGGACAGGGCCCGGGGAAACACCATATATTTT
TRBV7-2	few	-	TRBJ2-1	CASSPRSSPEQFF	TGTGCCAGCAGCCCTAGGTCCTCCCCGGAGCAGTTCTTC
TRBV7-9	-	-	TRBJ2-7	CASSFRGEQYF	TGTGCCAGCAGCTTCCGGGGGGAGCAGTACTTC
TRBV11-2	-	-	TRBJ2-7	CASSHTAFTVPRGYEQYF	TGTGCCAGCAGCCATACGGCGTTTACAGTCCCTCGGGGCTACGAGCAGTACTTC
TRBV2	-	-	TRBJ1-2	CASSDGGTYGYTF	TGTGCCAGCAGTGACGGGGGGACATATGGCTACACCTTC
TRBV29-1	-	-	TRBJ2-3	CSVGQSISTDTQYF	TGCAGCGTTGGACAGTCCATCAGCACAGATACGCAGTATTTT
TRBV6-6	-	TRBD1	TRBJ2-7	CASRTGVHSYEQYF	TGTGCCAGCAGGACAGGGGTCCACTCCTACGAGCAGTACTTC
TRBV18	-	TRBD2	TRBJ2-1	CASSPTSGGANEQFF	TGTGCCAGCTCACCGACTAGCGGGGGGGCCAATGAGCAGTTCTTC
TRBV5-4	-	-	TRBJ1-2	CASRDSSNPNGYTF	TGTGCCAGCAGGGACAGCTCTAATCCCAACGGCTACACCTTC
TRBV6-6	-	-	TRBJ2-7	CASGTGNYEQYF	TGTGCCAGCGGTACAGGAAACTACGAGCAGTACTTC
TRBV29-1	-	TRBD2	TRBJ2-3	CSVVAGGLQYF	TGCAGCGTTGTAGCGGGGGGGCTTCAGTATTTT
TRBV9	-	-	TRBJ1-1	CASSVGSGGAVYEAFF	TGTGCCAGCAGCGTAGGGTCCGGGGGAGCCGTCTATGAAGCTTTCTTT
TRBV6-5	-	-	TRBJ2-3	CASSYGGYTQYF	TGTGCCAGCAGTTACGGAGGGTATACGCAGTATTTT
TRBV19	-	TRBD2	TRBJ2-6	CASSIDSGGSGANVLTF	TGTGCCAGTAGTATTGATAGCGGGGGATCTGGGGCCAACGTCCTGACTTTC
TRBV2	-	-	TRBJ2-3	CASLRGTSTDTQYF	TGTGCCAGCCTTAGGGGAACCAGCACAGATACGCAGTATTTT
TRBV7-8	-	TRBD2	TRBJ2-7	CASSRYLAGGVEQYF	TGTGCCAGCAGCCGCTATCTAGCGGGGGGAGTCGAGCAGTACTTC
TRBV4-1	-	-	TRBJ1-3	CASSLLRRRAGRGNTIYF	TGCGCCAGCAGCCTCCTAAGAAGGAGGGCAGGGAGAGGAAACACCATATATTTT
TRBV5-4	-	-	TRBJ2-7	CASSSSGGYAYEQYF	TGTGCCAGCAGCTCCTCCGGGGGTTACGCCTACGAGCAGTACTTC
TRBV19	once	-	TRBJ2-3	CASTRDIFTDTQYF	TGTGCCAGTACCCGGGACATATTCACAGATACGCAGTATTTT
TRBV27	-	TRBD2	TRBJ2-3	CASSLNLGLAGDTDTQYF	TGTGCCAGCAGTCTCAACCTGGGACTAGCGGGGGACACAGATACGCAGTATTTT
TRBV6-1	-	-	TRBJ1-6	CASGGGGSPLHF	TGTGCCAGCGGCGGGGGGGGTTCACCCCTCCACTTT
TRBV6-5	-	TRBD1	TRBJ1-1	CASRNTGGTEAFF	TGTGCCAGCAGAAACACAGGGGGCACTGAAGCTTTCTTT
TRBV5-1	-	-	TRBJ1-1	CASSFGSTDTEAFF	TGCGCCAGCAGCTTTGGCTCCACAGACACTGAAGCTTTCTTT
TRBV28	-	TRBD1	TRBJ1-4	CASSIDRVANEKLFF	TGTGCCAGCAGTATCGACAGGGTTGCTAATGAAAAACTGTTTTTT
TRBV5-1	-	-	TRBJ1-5	CASSLGEGQPQHF	TGCGCCAGCAGCTTGGGGGAGGGTCAGCCCCAGCATTTT
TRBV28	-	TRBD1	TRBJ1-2	CASLGRGRGYTF	TGTGCCAGCCTCGGCAGGGGGCGAGGCTACACCTTC
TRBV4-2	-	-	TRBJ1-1	CASSQILGQNTEAFF	TGTGCCAGCAGCCAAATCCTGGGACAGAACACTGAAGCTTTCTTT
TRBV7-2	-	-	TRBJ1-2	CASSLVVSDYGYTF	TGTGCCAGCAGCTTAGTGGTCAGCGACTATGGCTACACCTTC
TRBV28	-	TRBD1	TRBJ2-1	CASLQGDRQFF	TGTGCCAGCTTGCAGGGGGATCGGCAGTTCTTC
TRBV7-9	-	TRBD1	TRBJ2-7	CASSFGTGGAGEQYF	TGTGCCAGCAGCTTCGGGACAGGGGGCGCTGGCGAGCAGTACTTC
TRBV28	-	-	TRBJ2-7	CASSPPLGPWGEQYF	TGTGCCAGCAGTCCTCCACTAGGGCCATGGGGTGAGCAGTACTTC
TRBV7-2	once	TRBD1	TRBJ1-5	CASSLPGGNQPQHF	TGTGCCAGCAGCTTACCAGGGGGTAATCAGCCCCAGCATTTT
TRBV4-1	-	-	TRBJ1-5	CASSPGDGRSNQPQHF	TGCGCCAGCAGCCCAGGGGACGGCAGGAGCAATCAGCCCCAGCATTTT
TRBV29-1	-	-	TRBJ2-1	CSYGISRGEQFF	TGCAGCTATGGGATATCGCGGGGTGAGCAGTTCTTC